These 30 T cell receptor beta chains share one sample of origin, sequenced in a study of post-analysis software for immune sequencing data. The authors incorporated unique molecular identifiers into the TCR beta cDNA libraries. In TCRdb, the PCR reads were re-called with MiXCR into one record per CDR3 protein. The data contain some 690,000 distinct CDR3 sequences, roughly 30% of them seen just once; the ten biggest clones take up about 0.5%. Study-wide findings and caveats: Included in a set of 5 or 6 TRBV segments more frequent in patients than controls were TRBV5-6, TRBV5-1 and TRBV20-1.

No antigen has been assigned to these receptors. The source material was blood. The receptors stem from a girl aged 10 to 17 with multiple sclerosis.

Remarks on this clonotype: One end of the junction does not line up with germline, which may come from a read error. The chain joins TRBV10-1 to TRBJ2-5; 7 bases fit TRBD2. The end of the DNA fits TRBJ2-7 better, so the J call may be wrong. The germline V gene encodes CDR1 WNHNN and CDR2 SYGVQD (reference sequence). This CDR3 region has 15 residues. CDR3 sequence (DNA): TGCGCCAGCAGAGAAGGCCTAGCGGACTCCCACGAGCAGTACTTC. It translates to CASREGLADSHEQYF.

The chain joins TRBV7-2 to TRBJ1-1; 7 bases line up with TRBD1. Germline assignment: CDR1 SGHTA and CDR2 FQGNSA. After removal of 0 bases from V and 5 bases from J, the junction contained 6 bases not matched to a gene. This CDR3 has 15 amino acids. CDR3 in amino acids: CASSLATGRWTEAFF. CDR3 DNA: TGTGCCAGCAGCTTAGCGACAGGGAGGTGGACTGAAGCTTTCTTT.

This clonotype was found many times. J is TRBJ2-5 and V is TRBV5-1; D is tentatively TRBD1 or TRBD2 (5 bases each). This CDR3 has 14 residues. Germline CDR1 SGHRS, CDR2 YFSETQ. V lost 3 bases, J lost 5 bases, and 14 bases lay in between. The CDR3 DNA sequence: TGCGCCAGCAGCTCAGATCCCAGGGACGAGACCCAGTACTTC. This sequence encodes CASSSDPRDETQYF.

This sequence joins TRBV16 and TRBJ1-5; D ambiguous. The V end lost 0 bases, the J end lost 4 bases, and 4 bases lay between the germline ends. Looked up from germline, CDR1 is KGHSY and CDR2 is FQNENV. The CDR3 sequence is 13 residues long. The CDR3 nucleotides are TGTGCCAGCAGCCAATCCAGAAATCAGCCCCAGCATTTT. Translating gives CASSQSRNQPQHF.

In this sample, this clonotype turned up a few times. The chain uses TRBV20-1 and TRBJ2-3, with D unclear. CDR1 and CDR2 from the germline V gene are DFQATT and SNEGSKA (reference sequence). This CDR3 is built from 11 residues. Trimming removed 6 bases from V and 4 bases from J, with 8 bases in between. The CDR3, as DNA: TGCAGTGCGGGTTTCCCAGATACGCAGTATTTT. It yields the protein CSAGFPDTQYF.

CDR3 loop: CAIRGSGDEQFF. CDR3 DNA: TGTGCCATCCGGGGGTCCGGGGATGAGCAGTTCTTC. V is TRBV24-1 and J is TRBJ2-1, with a tentative D call TRBD2 (6 bases). Germline CDR1 KGHDR, CDR2 SFDVKD. The CDR3 totals 12 residues. Trimming cost V 11 bases and J 8 bases, with 15 bases left between them.

V and J are TRBV2 and TRBJ2-7; 12 nucleotides agree with TRBD2. The CDR3 contains 14 residues. From germline, CDR1 is SNHLY and CDR2 FYNNEI. V shed 4 bases and J 6 bases; nucleotides not matched to a gene: 4. This CDR3 reads CASSGLAGVPEQYF. Written as DNA, the CDR3 is TGTGCCAGCAGTGGACTAGCGGGAGTACCCGAGCAGTACTTC.

The V call is TRBV20-1, the J call TRBJ2-4; tentatively, D is TRBD1 or TRBD2 (5 bases each). Germline V gives CDR1 DFQATT, CDR2 SNEGSKA (reference sequence). V lost 2 bases to trimming and J lost 2 bases, with 16 bases between them. The CDR3 contains 16 residues. This CDR3 is CSARQRGFVSKNIQYF. The DNA of the CDR3 is TGCAGTGCTAGACAGAGGGGATTTGTATCCAAAAACATTCAGTACTTC.

This clonotype was seen repeatedly, ten times or more. V gene TRBV5-1 combines with J gene TRBJ1-2; D not certain. The germline V and J ends were trimmed by 0 bases and 5 bases, with 5 bases remaining between them. The CDR3 is 12 amino acids. Germline-derived CDR1 and CDR2 are SGHRS and YFSETQ. The CDR3 spells CASSLEGYGYTF. The CDR3 DNA is TGCGCCAGCAGCTTGGAAGGGTATGGCTACACCTTC.

The chain links TRBV5-6 to TRBJ2-4; TRBD2 might be the D (5 bases). The J call may not be correct, given that the DNA end is closer to TRBJ2-7. The V gene's germline CDR1 is SGHDT and CDR2 YYEEEE. The CDR3 has 14 residues. CDR3 DNA: TGTGCCAGCAAACCCGTCGGGGTTCTCTACGAGCAGTACTTC. Its translation is CASKPVGVLYEQYF.

This clonotype showed up just a few times. The DNA for the CDR3 is TGTGCCACCGACTCGGGCACTGAAGCTTTCTTT. This sequence encodes CATDSGTEAFF. This chain connects TRBV2 to TRBJ1-1; D remains ambiguous. CDR1 is SNHLY, CDR2 FYNNEI, per germline. The CDR3 runs 11 residues. Trimming cost V 10 bases and J 4 bases, with 10 bases left between them.

This clonotype turned up a few times. The chain uses TRBV9 and TRBJ2-7; 10 bases match TRBD2. V shed 3 bases and J 7 bases; nucleotides not matched to a gene: 10. The CDR3 sequence is 15 residues long. Germline CDR1 is SGDLS and CDR2 is YYNGEE. The CDR3 spells CASSADLAGATEQYF. Written as DNA, the CDR3 is TGTGCCAGCAGCGCCGATCTAGCGGGAGCTACTGAGCAGTACTTC.

The chain has TRBV7-9 and TRBJ2-1; 10 bases match TRBD2. CDR3 length: 18 amino acids. The V segment lost 5 bases and the J segment 0 bases; nucleotides outside the gene matches: 10. Germline V gene sequence: CDR1 SEHNR, CDR2 FQNEAQ (reference sequence). This CDR3 reads CASSTHRTSGDSYNEQFF. CDR3 nucleotide sequence: TGTGCCAGCAGCACACATCGGACTAGCGGCGACTCCTACAATGAGCAGTTCTTC.

This clonotype was observed a handful of times. V usage is TRBV5-6 and J usage is TRBJ2-1, with no clear D. The V gene's germline CDR1 is SGHDT and CDR2 YYEEEE. The CDR3 contains 14 residues. V shed 4 bases and J shed 5 bases, with 13 bases lying between them. The CDR3 region has the DNA TGTGCCAGCAGCGTAGGACGTTTAAACAATGAGCAGTTCTTC. It yields the protein CASSVGRLNNEQFF. The complete variable domain, with remaining parts taken from reference TRBV5-6 and TRBJ2-1, reads DAGVTQSPTHLIKTRGQQVTLRCSPKSGHDTVSWYQQALGQGPQFIFQYYEEEERQRGNFPDRFSGHQFPNYSSELNVNALLLGDSALYLCASSVGRLNNEQFFGPGTRLTVL.

The chain couples TRBV5-1 to TRBJ2-6, with TRBD1 matching 7 bases. Unmatched junction bases numbered 7, after V lost 3 bases and J lost 4 bases. The CDR3 covers 16 residues. Germline V lookup: CDR1 SGHRS, CDR2 YFSETQ. This chain's CDR3 is CASSWIGGGGANVLTF. CDR3 nucleotide sequence: TGCGCCAGCAGCTGGATAGGGGGCGGAGGGGCCAACGTCCTGACTTTC.

This clonotype has more than one count but fewer than ten. The CDR3 bases are TGCAGTGCTAGAAATCCCCTAGCGGGGGGGTACAATGAGCAGTTCTTC. Protein product: CSARNPLAGGYNEQFF. V and J are TRBV20-1 and TRBJ2-1, with 12 bases identical to TRBD2. Germline V gives CDR1 DFQATT, CDR2 SNEGSKA (reference sequence). The length of the CDR3 is 16 residues. Trimming removed 2 bases from V and 4 bases from J; junction bases left unmatched: 6.

This clonotype was seen a handful of times. The chain employs TRBV27 and TRBJ2-5, with D possibly called TRBD1 or TRBD2 (5 bases each). The better agreement between TRBJ2-7 and the DNA end casts doubt on the J call. The CDR3 spans 12 residues. Germline V gene lookup returns CDR1 MNHEY and CDR2 SMNVEV (reference sequence). CDR3 region: CASGSTFGEQYF. CDR3 bases: TGTGCCTCAGGGAGTACGTTTGGCGAGCAGTACTTC.

The chain combines TRBV20-1 with TRBJ1-1, with D tentatively TRBD1 (5 bases). CDR3 length: 17 amino acids. CDR1 and CDR2 (germline): DFQATT, SNEGSKA (reference sequence). Deletions cut 5 bases from V and 5 bases from J, with 27 bases between. As DNA, the CDR3 is TGCAGTGCTCATACCTCAAATGGGGGGACCTCCTGGACTGAAGCTTTCTTT. It yields the protein CSAHTSNGGTSWTEAFF.

The V gene is TRBV6-5, the J gene TRBJ1-1; 7 bases agree with TRBD1. CDR1 MNHEY and CDR2 SVGAGI come from the germline V gene. The CDR3 contains 13 residues. After removal of 9 bases from V and 1 base from J, the junction contained 5 bases not matched to a gene. Written as DNA, the CDR3 is TGTGCCAGTACAGGGGACAAGAACACTGAAGCTTTCTTT. Translation: CASTGDKNTEAFF.

This clonotype was counted between two and nine times. The chain employs TRBV9 and TRBJ2-2, with D uncertain. The length of the CDR3 is 13 residues. Germline assignment: CDR1 SGDLS and CDR2 YYNGEE. V was shortened by 0 bases and J by 8 bases, with 8 bases between the two germline ends. CDR3 in amino acids: CASSVVLGGELFF. CDR3 DNA: TGTGCCAGCAGCGTAGTGTTAGGGGGGGAGCTGTTTTTT.

This clonotype was detected only a few times. Its ends do not fully match the called genes, so a read error is possible. The genes are TRBV15 and TRBJ2-7; D ambiguous. Per germline, CDR1 LNHNV and CDR2 YYDKDF (reference sequence). The CDR3 has 13 amino acids. CDR3 DNA sequence: TGTGCCACCGGCAGAGATGTGTTGGGTCAGCAGTACTTC. Its protein product is CATGRDVLGQQYF. The entire variable domain, with the rest obtained from reference TRBV15 and TRBJ2-7, is as follows: DAMVIQNPRYQVTQFGKPVTLSCSQTLNHNVMYWYQQKSSQAPKLLFHYYDKDFNNEADTPDNFQSRRPNTSFCFLDIRSPGLGDTAMYLCATGRDVLGQQYFGPGTRLTVT.

The CDR3 sequence: CSARDHRGQREQYF. In nucleotides, the CDR3 is TGCAGTGCTAGAGATCACAGGGGGCAAAGAGAGCAGTACTTC. This chain links TRBV20-1 with TRBJ2-5; TRBD1 agrees at 9 bases. CDR1 is DFQATT, CDR2 SNEGSKA, per germline (reference sequence). The CDR3 totals 14 residues. The V segment lost 0 bases and the J segment 11 bases; nucleotides outside the gene matches: 10.

The V call is TRBV20-1, the J call TRBJ2-7, with a tentative D call TRBD1 (5 bases). Germline V CDR1 and CDR2: DFQATT, SNEGSKA (reference sequence). The CDR3 has 15 amino acids. Deletions cut 0 bases from V and 0 bases from J, with 12 bases between. The CDR3 coding sequence is TGCAGTGCTAGAGAAAGGGCAGGGAACTCCTACGAGCAGTACTTC. Protein: CSARERAGNSYEQYF.

This clonotype was observed a few times. V and J are TRBV10-3 and TRBJ2-5; 10 bases align to TRBD2. V dropped 5 bases and J dropped 2; count of bases not matched to a gene: 8. CDR1 is ENHRY, CDR2 SYGVKD, per germline. The CDR3 has 16 amino acids. Here the CDR3 reads CAISTYLAGEQETQYF. In DNA form, the CDR3 reads TGTGCCATCAGTACCTATCTAGCGGGGGAACAAGAGACCCAGTACTTC.

The V call is TRBV12-5, the J call TRBJ1-1; 10 nucleotides align to TRBD1. CDR3 size: 16 residues. Unmatched junction bases numbered 3, after V lost 1 base and J lost 1 base. CDR1 and CDR2 from the germline V gene are LGHNT and FRNRAP. The CDR3, as DNA: TGTGCTAGTGGTTTGGGGGGACAGGGGAGGAACACTGAAGCTTTCTTT. It encodes CASGLGGQGRNTEAFF. Full variable domain (missing parts from reference TRBV12-5 and TRBJ1-1): DARVTQTPRHKVTEMGQEVTMRCQPILGHNTVFWYRQTMMQGLELLAYFRNRAPLDDSGMPKDRFSAEMPDATLATLKIQPSEPRDSAVYFCASGLGGQGRNTEAFFGQGTRLTVV.

The chain uses TRBV20-1 and TRBJ2-1; 8 nucleotides line up with TRBD2. This CDR3 has 15 amino acids. Germline V CDR1 and CDR2: DFQATT, SNEGSKA (reference sequence). Trimming took 3 bases from V and 2 from J; bases not matched to a gene: 6. The CDR3 region has the DNA TGCAGTGCTAGGGGACTAGGGAAGGCCTACAATGAGCAGTTCTTC. Protein product: CSARGLGKAYNEQFF.

The table lists this clonotype with a few counts. V is TRBV5-1 and J is TRBJ1-2, with 7 bases fitting TRBD1. The CDR3 has 13 residues. V lost 0 bases, J lost 7 bases, and 3 bases stayed unmatched. The germline V gene encodes CDR1 SGHRS and CDR2 YFSETQ. CDR3 region: CASSLVQGSGYTF. The CDR3 bases are TGCGCCAGCAGCTTGGTACAGGGGAGTGGCTACACCTTC.

The sample holds a few counts of this clonotype. The J gene is TRBJ2-1, the V gene TRBV4-3, with 15 positions matching TRBD2. CDR1 is LGHNA, CDR2 YSLEER, per germline. There are 19 residues in the CDR3. The J segment lost 8 bases and the V segment lost 4 bases, leaving 15 bases of the junction unmatched. The DNA for the CDR3 is TGCGCCAGCAGCCGGACGGGACTAGCGGGAGGCTCCTTGGGCGATGAGCAGTTCTTC. Translation gives CASSRTGLAGGSLGDEQFF.

V is TRBV5-4 and J is TRBJ1-2, with D unresolved. This CDR3 contains 14 residues. Trimming stripped 4 bases from V and 4 bases from J, with 14 bases between. Germline lookup yields CDR1 SGHNT and CDR2 YYREEE (reference sequence). Here the CDR3 DNA reads TGTGCCAGCAGCGCGCGTCGATGGGCCTATGGCTACACCTTC. Translating gives CASSARRWAYGYTF.

Ten or more counts support this clonotype. The rearrangement uses TRBV9 and TRBJ2-3; D gene unclear. V shed 0 bases and J shed 2 bases, with 1 base lying between them. The CDR3 has 12 residues. The germline V gene encodes CDR1 SGDLS and CDR2 YYNGEE. This chain's CDR3 is CASSVATDTQYF. The CDR3 DNA reads TGTGCCAGCAGCGTAGCCACAGATACGCAGTATTTT.